This T cell receptor beta chain was retrieved from a study of cytomegalovirus exposure and HLA in healthy donors. Turning to this clone: The antigen is unknown.

Study-wide results and caveats: It was likely that a cluster of highly shared sequence variants was a sequencing artifact. Later on, analysis showed that most CMV-associated TCR beta chains appeared to be HLA-restricted.

J gave up 1 base and V 2 bases, and 11 bases lay outside the gene matches. The germline V gene has CDR1 SGHRS and CDR2 YFSETQ. The CDR3 is 19 residues long. The PCR had 60 Vbeta and 13 Jbeta primers. Assay used: immunoSEQ multiplex PCR; TCRdb lists only in-frame clones, some missing. The profile shows under 200,000 clones, 75% to 90% of them singletons. Material for sequencing was PBMCs. This chain uses TRBV5-1 with TRBJ2-7; 14 positions match TRBD2. The sequence derives from a woman in her 30s in good health and CMV-seronegative. The CDR3 DNA sequence: TGCGCCAGCAGCTTACAACCGGGGACTAGCGGGAGATTATCCTACGAGCAGTACTTC. Its protein is CASSLQPGTSGRLSYEQYF.